Shown below are 21 T cell receptor beta chains from a single sample sequenced in a study of T cells in women clearing cervical HPV infection. Repertoires were generated with immunoSEQ multiplex PCR, while TCRdb's copy carries only in-frame clones and drops some. The sample totals fewer than 35,000 clones. The sample was blood buffy coat. Receptor source: a woman aged 18 to 75 with a cervical HPV16 infection that either progressed to CIN3+ or cleared (not recorded which).

In regard to this clone: The read stops 3 residues short of the end of the CDR3; the missing end is completed from the germline J gene. The chain has TRBV20-1 and TRBJ2-1; D is unresolved. The CDR3 runs 16 residues. Germline CDR1 is DFQATT and CDR2 is SNEGSKA (reference sequence). Trimming shortened V by 3 bases and J by 0 bases, and 15 bases separated the two germline ends. This CDR3 reads CSASRRAPSSYNEQFF. The part of the CDR3 DNA that was read is TGCAGTGCTAGCCGAAGAGCGCCCAGCTCCTACAATGAG.

Concerning this clone itself: The CDR3 is cut off 3 residues early in the read; its end comes from the germline J gene. The chain couples TRBV20-1 to TRBJ2-2; TRBD1 agrees at 8 bases. Per the germline V gene, CDR1 is DFQATT and CDR2 is SNEGSKA (reference sequence). Trimming removed 6 bases from V and 1 base from J; junction bases left unmatched: 4. This CDR3 is 14 amino acids long. CDR3 sequence: CSAAGQGNTGELFF. CDR3 DNA, as far as it was read: TGCAGTGCAGCCGGACAGGGGAACACCGGGGAG.

Turning to this clone: The read ends 3 residues early relative to the CDR3; the germline J gene fills the gap. This chain joins TRBV20-1 and TRBJ2-2, with D possibly being TRBD1 (6 bases). CDR3 length: 15 residues. CDR1 DFQATT and CDR2 SNEGSKA come from the germline V gene (reference sequence). The V end was cut by 5 bases, the J end by 4 bases, with 17 bases between. The DNA read from the CDR3 is TGCAGTGCTCCCCCGACAGGAAGGAGCACCGGGGAG. It encodes CSAPPTGRSTGE. The complete CDR3 reads CSAPPTGRSTGELFF.

Regarding this clone: The read gets to within 3 residues of the CDR3 end, and the germline J gene fills in the rest. The gene calls are TRBV5-5 and TRBJ1-2; no definite D call. Germline values: CDR1 SGHKS, CDR2 YYEKEE (reference sequence). The CDR3 spans 13 residues. The ends were cut back, 3 bases at V and 3 bases at J, with 9 bases in the middle. Partial CDR3 DNA: TGTGCCAGCAGCTGGGCGTCGGACTATGGC. It yields the protein CASSWASDYG. The entire CDR3 protein is CASSWASDYGYTF.

The CDR3 protein is CASSRTRVNIQYF. The covered CDR3 bases are TGTGCCAGTAGTCGAACTAGAGTAAACATT. The chain has TRBV19 and TRBJ2-4, with D perhaps matching TRBD2 (5 bases). The read halts 3 residues ahead of the CDR3 end, with the missing end drawn from the germline J gene. The CDR3 totals 13 residues. With 5 bases removed from V and 6 bases from J, the gap between germline ends came to 11 bases. Germline V gene data show CDR1 as LNHDA and CDR2 as SQIVND (reference sequence).

Comments on this clone: The read terminates 3 residues before the CDR3 end, so the remaining end is supplied by the germline J gene. The chain links TRBV20-1 to TRBJ2-7; tentatively, D is TRBD2 (5 bases). CDR1 and CDR2 from the germline V gene are DFQATT and SNEGSKA (reference sequence). Trimming removed 3 bases from V and 2 bases from J, with 8 bases in between. This CDR3 is built from 12 residues. The covered CDR3 bases are TGCAGTGCTAGTGAGGGCCCCTACGAG. Translated, it gives CSASEGPYE. The full CDR3 protein reads CSASEGPYEQYF.

CDR3 DNA (partial): TGTGCCAGCAGTGAAGCGAGGTATGGACTAGCAGCCGCCGGGATT. It yields the protein CASSEARYGLAAAGI. Given in full, the CDR3 is CASSEARYGLAAAGIQYF. This chain joins TRBV6-1 and TRBJ2-4; TRBD2 agrees at 8 bases. The read ends 3 residues early relative to the CDR3; the germline J gene fills the gap. From germline, CDR1 is MNHNS and CDR2 SASEGT. This CDR3 has 18 residues.

About this clone itself: The read halts 3 residues ahead of the CDR3 end, with the missing end drawn from the germline J gene. The chain carries TRBV2 and TRBJ2-3, with 8 bases identical to TRBD1. From germline, CDR1 is SNHLY and CDR2 FYNNEI. The CDR3 sequence is 19 residues long. After removal of 7 bases from V and 4 bases from J, the junction contained 22 bases not matched to a gene. CDR3 bases read: TGTGCCAGCATAAGTTCTGGGGGTCAGGGGGCAGTTGGGGCAGATACG. Its protein is CASISSGGQGAVGADT. In full, the CDR3 reads CASISSGGQGAVGADTQYF.

Remarks on this clone: The CDR3 end is not reached by the read, which stops 3 residues before it; the germline J gene fills it in. The chain carries TRBV30 and TRBJ1-2; D ambiguous. The germline V gene encodes CDR1 GTSNPN and CDR2 SVGIG (reference sequence). The CDR3 runs 13 residues. The chain's CDR3 is CARGGRGLLGYTF. CDR3 DNA, as far as it was read: TGTGCCCGTGGAGGTCGGGGTTTATTAGGC.

A word on this clone: The read falls 3 residues short of the CDR3 end, and the missing part is taken from the germline J gene. This chain joins TRBV28 and TRBJ1-2; the D gene is possibly TRBD1 (6 bases). The CDR3 consists of 12 residues. V was pared by 8 bases and J by 5 bases, with 12 bases between. Per the germline V gene, CDR1 is MDHEN and CDR2 is SYDVKM. The part of the CDR3 DNA that was read is TGTGCCAGCGGGGGGGCGCGATATGGC. Translated, it gives CASGGARYG. The CDR3 as a whole reads CASGGARYGYTF.

The CDR3 sequence: CASSQSGGSGANVLFF. The DNA read from the CDR3 is TGTGCCAGCAGCCAATCTGGGGGCTCTGGGGCCAACGTA. The chain links TRBV16 to TRBJ1-4, with D perhaps TRBD1 (6 bases). The read halts 3 residues ahead of the CDR3 end, with the missing end drawn from the germline J gene. The germline CDR1 and CDR2 sequences are KGHSY and FQNENV. The CDR3 covers 16 residues.

A note on this clone: Coverage ceases 3 residues before the CDR3 finishes, and the germline J gene fills in the end. The rearrangement links TRBV20-1 to TRBJ1-4; 7 bases fit TRBD1. The CDR3 spans 13 residues. V lost 2 bases to trimming and J lost 6 bases; unmatched junction nucleotides: 3. Germline V gene data show CDR1 as DFQATT and CDR2 as SNEGSKA (reference sequence). The sequenced part of the CDR3 DNA is TGCAGTGCTAGAAGTACAGGGGATGAAAAA. Encoded protein: CSARSTGDEK. The whole CDR3 sequence is CSARSTGDEKLFF.

In the case of this clone: The read ends 3 residues before the CDR3 terminus; that terminus is restored from the germline J gene. The rearrangement joins TRBV12-3 or TRBV12-4 to TRBJ2-1; 7 bases align to TRBD1. CDR3 length: 13 residues. V lost 11 bases, J lost 3 bases, and 7 bases stayed unmatched. The CDR3 is CAAGTEIYNEQFF. The covered CDR3 bases are TGTGCCGCCGGGACAGAGATCTACAATGAG.

Notes on this clone: The missing CDR3 end, 3 residues past where the read stops, is filled in from the germline J gene. The sample contains more than one DNA sequence encoding this CDR3. V is TRBV7-3 and J is TRBJ2-5, with 9 bases matching TRBD1. The CDR3 is 14 amino acids. The V and J ends lost 3 bases and 2 bases, in that order; junction bases with no gene match: 1. The germline V gene encodes CDR1 SGHTA and CDR2 FQGTGA. CDR3 bases read: TGTGCCAGCAGCTTGACAGGGGGGCAAGAGACC. The encoded protein is CASSLTGGQET. The CDR3 as a whole reads CASSLTGGQETQYF. The variable domain in full, with the rest retrieved from reference TRBV7-3 and TRBJ2-5, is GAGVSQTPSNKVTEKGKYVELRCDPISGHTALYWYRQSLGQGPEFLIYFQGTGAADDSGLPNDRFFAVRPEGSVSTLKIQRTERGDSAVYLCASSLTGGQETQYFGPGTRLLVL.

As to this clone: Read data end 3 residues before the CDR3 end; the end is taken from the germline J gene. Other DNA sequences from this sample encode an identical CDR3 as well. The V and J genes are TRBV7-2 and TRBJ1-3; D remains ambiguous. Trimming cost V 0 bases and J 0 bases, with 9 bases left between them. The CDR3 extends over 16 amino acids. Germline V lookup: CDR1 SGHTA, CDR2 FQGNSA. The sequenced part of the CDR3 DNA is TGTGCCAGCAGCTTAGCCTCCAGAGTCTCTGGAAACACC. This encodes CASSLASRVSGNT. The whole CDR3 sequence is CASSLASRVSGNTIYF. Full variable domain (outside the CDR3, taken from reference TRBV7-2 and TRBJ1-3): GAGVSQSPSNKVTEKGKDVELRCDPISGHTALYWYRQSLGQGLEFLIYFQGNSAPDKSGLPSDRFSAERTGGSVSTLTIQRTQQEDSAVYLCASSLASRVSGNTIYFGEGSWLTVV.

Worth noting for this clone: The read halts 3 residues ahead of the CDR3 end, with the missing end drawn from the germline J gene. This chain links TRBV2 with TRBJ2-7, with 9 bases aligning to TRBD1. The CDR3 is made up of 15 amino acids. The J segment lost 0 bases and the V segment lost 6 bases, leaving 6 bases of the junction unmatched. The germline gives CDR1 SNHLY, CDR2 FYNNEI. Here the CDR3 reads CASSPGTGLSYEQYF. Partial CDR3 DNA: TGTGCCAGCAGCCCCGGGACAGGGCTCTCCTACGAG.

Details on this clone: The read gets to within 3 residues of the CDR3 end, and the germline J gene fills in the rest. The rearrangement joins TRBV5-4 to TRBJ2-7; D perhaps matches TRBD1 (5 bases). The CDR3 sequence is 13 residues long. The V gene lost 6 bases and the J gene lost 0 bases, with 10 bases spanning the gap. CDR1 is SGHNT and CDR2 is YYREEE in the germline V gene (reference sequence). The sequenced part of the CDR3 DNA is TGTGCCAGCAAGCAGGGCCTCTCCTACGAG. Its protein product is CASKQGLSYE. The whole CDR3 region reads CASKQGLSYEQYF.

Turning to this clone: Germline and junction disagree at one end, which may indicate a read error. Coverage ceases 3 residues before the CDR3 finishes, and the germline J gene fills in the end. The J gene is TRBJ2-7, the V gene TRBV4-2, with 10 bases matching TRBD2. Germline V lookup: CDR1 LGHNA, CDR2 YNFKEQ. The CDR3 length is 15 residues. The part of the CDR3 DNA that was read is TGCGCCAGCAGCCAAGCGGGAGGGACATATAGCGAG. Translating it yields CASSQAGGTYSE. The entire CDR3 protein reads CASSQAGGTYSEQYF.

Here the CDR3 reads CSARTQGAYEQYF. CDR3 DNA (partial): TGCAGTGCTAGGACACAGGGCGCCTACGAG. The chain combines TRBV20-1 with TRBJ2-7, with a possible D match to TRBD1 (6 bases). The read stops 3 residues short of the end of the CDR3; the missing end is completed from the germline J gene. In germline, CDR1 is DFQATT, CDR2 SNEGSKA (reference sequence). V lost 3 bases and J 2 bases, leaving 11 bases between the germline ends. This CDR3 is 13 amino acids long.

A word on this clone: The read ends 3 residues early relative to the CDR3; the germline J gene fills the gap. The gene calls are TRBV18 and TRBJ2-5; 13 nucleotides match TRBD2. CDR3 length: 16 amino acids. The germline CDR1 and CDR2 sequences are KGHSH and LQKENI. The V gene end was trimmed by 3 bases and the J gene end by 4 bases; junction bases not matched to a gene: 5. The covered CDR3 bases are TGTGCCAGCTCACCCGGACTAGCGGGAGACTTAGAGACC. As protein: CASSPGLAGDLET. The whole CDR3 sequence is CASSPGLAGDLETQYF.

Points on this clone: The CDR3 goes on 3 residues after the read ends, and that part is filled in from the germline J gene. The chain recombines TRBV7-6 with TRBJ1-4; perhaps TRBD1 as D (6 bases). This CDR3 comprises 15 residues. The V end was cut by 4 bases, the J end by 3 bases, with 12 bases between. Germline V lookup: CDR1 SGHVS, CDR2 FNYEAQ. CDR3 DNA, as far as it was read: TGTGCCAGCAGCTCTTTGACAGGTTCTAATGAAAAA. As protein: CASSSLTGSNEK. The full CDR3 sequence reads CASSSLTGSNEKLFF.